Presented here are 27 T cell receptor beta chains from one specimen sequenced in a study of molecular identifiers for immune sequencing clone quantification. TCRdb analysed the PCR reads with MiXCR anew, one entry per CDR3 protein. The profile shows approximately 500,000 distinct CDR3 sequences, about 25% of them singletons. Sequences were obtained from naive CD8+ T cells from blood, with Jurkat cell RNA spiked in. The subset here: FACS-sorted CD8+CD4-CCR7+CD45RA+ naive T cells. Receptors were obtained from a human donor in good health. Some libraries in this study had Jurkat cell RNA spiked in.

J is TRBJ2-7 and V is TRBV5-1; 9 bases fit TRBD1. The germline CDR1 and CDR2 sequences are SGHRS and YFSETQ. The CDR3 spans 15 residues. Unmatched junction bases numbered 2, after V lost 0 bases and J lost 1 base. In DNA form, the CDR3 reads TGCGCCAGCAGCTTGGAGGGGACAGGGTCCTACGAGCAGTACTTC. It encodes CASSLEGTGSYEQYF.

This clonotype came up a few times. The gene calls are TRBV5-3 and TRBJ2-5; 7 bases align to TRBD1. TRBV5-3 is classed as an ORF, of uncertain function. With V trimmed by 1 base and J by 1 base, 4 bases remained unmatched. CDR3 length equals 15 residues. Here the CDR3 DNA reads TGTGCCAGAAGCTTGTATCGGGACAGCCAAGAGACCCAGTACTTC. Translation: CARSLYRDSQETQYF.

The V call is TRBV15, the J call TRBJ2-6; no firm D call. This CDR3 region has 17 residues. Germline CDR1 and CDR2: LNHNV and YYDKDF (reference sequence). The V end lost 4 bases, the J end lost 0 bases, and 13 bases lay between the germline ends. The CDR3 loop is CATSTGGSSSGANVLTF. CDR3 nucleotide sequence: TGTGCCACCAGCACCGGCGGATCGAGCTCTGGGGCCAACGTCCTGACTTTC.

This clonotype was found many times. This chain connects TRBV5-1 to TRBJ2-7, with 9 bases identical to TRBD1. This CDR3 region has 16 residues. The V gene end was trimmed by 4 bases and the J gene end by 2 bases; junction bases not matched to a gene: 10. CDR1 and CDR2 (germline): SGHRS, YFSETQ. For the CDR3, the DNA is TGCGCCAGCAGCCCTAATACAGGGGGCGCACCCTACGAGCAGTACTTC. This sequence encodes CASSPNTGGAPYEQYF.

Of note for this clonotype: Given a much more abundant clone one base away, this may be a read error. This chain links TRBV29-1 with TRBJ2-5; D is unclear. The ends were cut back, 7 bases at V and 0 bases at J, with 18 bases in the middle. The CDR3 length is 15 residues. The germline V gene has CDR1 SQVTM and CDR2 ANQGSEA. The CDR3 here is CSAVFMLGNQETQYF. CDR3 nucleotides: TGCAGCGCTGTATTCATGCTGGGGAACCAAGAGACCCAGTACTTC.

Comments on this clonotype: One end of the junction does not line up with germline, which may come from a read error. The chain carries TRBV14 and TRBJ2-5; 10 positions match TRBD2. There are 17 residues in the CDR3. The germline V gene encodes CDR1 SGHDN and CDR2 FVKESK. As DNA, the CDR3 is TGTGCCAGCAGCCAAACCCAACTAGCGGGGATTCAAGAGCCCCAGTACTTC. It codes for CASSQTQLAGIQEPQYF.

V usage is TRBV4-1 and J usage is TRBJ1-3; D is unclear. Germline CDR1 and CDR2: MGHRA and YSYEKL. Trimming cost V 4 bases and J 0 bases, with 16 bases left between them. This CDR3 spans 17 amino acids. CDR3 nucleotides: TGCGCCAGCAGCCCGGCGGGGATTGAGATCTCTGGAAACACCATATATTTT. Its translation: CASSPAGIEISGNTIYF.

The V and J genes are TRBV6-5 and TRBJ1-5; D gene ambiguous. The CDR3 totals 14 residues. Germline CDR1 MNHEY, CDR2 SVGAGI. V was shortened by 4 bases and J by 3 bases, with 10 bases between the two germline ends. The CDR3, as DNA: TGTGCCAGCAGTTCCTATGGCCCCAATCAGCCCCAGCATTTT. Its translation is CASSSYGPNQPQHF.

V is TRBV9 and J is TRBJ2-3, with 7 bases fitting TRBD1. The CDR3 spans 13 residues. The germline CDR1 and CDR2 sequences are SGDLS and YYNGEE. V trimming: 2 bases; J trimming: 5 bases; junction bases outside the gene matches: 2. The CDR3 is CASSVQGEDTQYF. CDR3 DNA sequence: TGTGCCAGCAGCGTCCAGGGGGAAGATACGCAGTATTTT.

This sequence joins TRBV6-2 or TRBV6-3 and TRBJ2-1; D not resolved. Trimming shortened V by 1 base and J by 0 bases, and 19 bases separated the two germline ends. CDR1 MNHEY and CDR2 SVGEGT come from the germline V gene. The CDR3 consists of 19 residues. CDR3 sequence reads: CASSYWAGLQVLSYNEQFF. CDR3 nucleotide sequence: TGTGCCAGCAGTTACTGGGCTGGTCTTCAGGTCCTCTCCTACAATGAGCAGTTCTTC.

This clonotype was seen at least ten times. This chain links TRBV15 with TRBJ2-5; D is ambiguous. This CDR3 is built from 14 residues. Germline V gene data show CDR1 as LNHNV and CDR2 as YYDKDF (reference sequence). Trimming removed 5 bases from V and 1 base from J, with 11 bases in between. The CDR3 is CATSGNGLQETQYF. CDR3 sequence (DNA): TGTGCCACCAGCGGAAACGGTCTCCAAGAGACCCAGTACTTC.

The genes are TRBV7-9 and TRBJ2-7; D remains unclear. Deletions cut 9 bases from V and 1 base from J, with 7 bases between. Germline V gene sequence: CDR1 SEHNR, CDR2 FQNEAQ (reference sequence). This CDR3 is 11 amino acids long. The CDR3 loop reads CARTLSYEQYF. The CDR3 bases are TGTGCCAGGACCTTGTCCTACGAGCAGTACTTC. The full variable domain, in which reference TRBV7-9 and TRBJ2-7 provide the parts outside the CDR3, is DTGVSQNPRHKITKRGQNVTFRCDPISEHNRLYWYRQTLGQGPEFLTYFQNEAQLEKSRLLSDRFSAERPKGSFSTLEIQRTEQGDSAMYLCARTLSYEQYFGPGTRLTVT.

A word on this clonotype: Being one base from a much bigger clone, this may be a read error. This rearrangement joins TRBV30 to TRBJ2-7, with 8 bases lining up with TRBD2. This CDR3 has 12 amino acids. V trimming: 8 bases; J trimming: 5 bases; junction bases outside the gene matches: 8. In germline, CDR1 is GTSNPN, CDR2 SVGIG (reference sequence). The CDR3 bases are TGTGCCCGGTCGGGGGGGCCCCACGAGCAGTACTTC. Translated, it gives CARSGGPHEQYF.

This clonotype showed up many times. DNA for the CDR3: TGCAGTGCTCCGACTAAGGCTAGAGGAGAGCAGTACTTC. It yields the protein CSAPTKARGEQYF. This chain links TRBV20-1 with TRBJ2-7; TRBD2 is a possible D gene (5 bases). V dropped 5 bases and J dropped 7 bases, with 18 bases sitting between them. CDR1 and CDR2 from the germline V gene are DFQATT and SNEGSKA (reference sequence). This CDR3 region has 13 residues.

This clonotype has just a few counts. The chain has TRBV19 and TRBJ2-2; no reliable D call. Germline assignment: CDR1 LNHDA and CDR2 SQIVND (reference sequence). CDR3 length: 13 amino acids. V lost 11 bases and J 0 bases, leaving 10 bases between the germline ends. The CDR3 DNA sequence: TGTGCCTCCCACAGCGCGAACACCGGGGAGCTGTTTTTT. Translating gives CASHSANTGELFF.

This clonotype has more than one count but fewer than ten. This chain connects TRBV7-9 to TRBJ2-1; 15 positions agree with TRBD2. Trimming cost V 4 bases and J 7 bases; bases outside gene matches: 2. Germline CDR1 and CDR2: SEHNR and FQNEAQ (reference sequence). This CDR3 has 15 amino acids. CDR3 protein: CASSYGTSGRNEQFF. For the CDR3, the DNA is TGTGCCAGCAGCTACGGGACTAGCGGGAGGAATGAGCAGTTCTTC.

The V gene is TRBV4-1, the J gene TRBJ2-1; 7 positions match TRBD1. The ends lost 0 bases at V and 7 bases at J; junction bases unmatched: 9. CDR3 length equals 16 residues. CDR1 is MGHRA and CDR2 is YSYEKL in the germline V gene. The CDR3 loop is CASSQEGQSPFNEQFF. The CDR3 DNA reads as TGCGCCAGCAGCCAAGAGGGACAGAGCCCTTTTAATGAGCAGTTCTTC.

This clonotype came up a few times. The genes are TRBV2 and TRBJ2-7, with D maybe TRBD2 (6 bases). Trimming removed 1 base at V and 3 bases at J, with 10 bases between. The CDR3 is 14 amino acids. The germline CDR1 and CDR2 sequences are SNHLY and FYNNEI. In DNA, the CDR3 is TGTGCCAGCAGTGAAGGCGGGGACGACTACGAGCAGTACTTC. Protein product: CASSEGGDDYEQYF.

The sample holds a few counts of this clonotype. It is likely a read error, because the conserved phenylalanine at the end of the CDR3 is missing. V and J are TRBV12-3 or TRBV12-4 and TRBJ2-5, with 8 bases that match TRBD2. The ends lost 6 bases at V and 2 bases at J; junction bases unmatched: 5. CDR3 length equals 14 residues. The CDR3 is CASRPGGGQETQYL. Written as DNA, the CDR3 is TGTGCCAGCAGGCCCGGGGGGGGGCAAGAGACCCAGTACCTC.

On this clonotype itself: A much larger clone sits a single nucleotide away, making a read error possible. CDR3 sequence: CASSIEKGSYNEQFF. In DNA, the CDR3 is TGTGCCAGCAGCATCGAAAAGGGCTCCTACAATGAGCAGTTCTTC. The chain links TRBV7-2 to TRBJ2-1; D uncertain. Germline CDR1 is SGHTA and CDR2 is FQGNSA. V was trimmed by 5 bases and J by 0 bases, leaving 11 bases between them. This CDR3 is 15 amino acids long.

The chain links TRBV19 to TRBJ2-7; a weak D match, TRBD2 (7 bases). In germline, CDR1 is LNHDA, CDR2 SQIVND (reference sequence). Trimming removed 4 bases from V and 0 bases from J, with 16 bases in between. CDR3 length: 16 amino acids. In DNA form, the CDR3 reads TGTGCCAGTAGTACCGGGGGGCGAGACCACTCCTACGAGCAGTACTTC. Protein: CASSTGGRDHSYEQYF.

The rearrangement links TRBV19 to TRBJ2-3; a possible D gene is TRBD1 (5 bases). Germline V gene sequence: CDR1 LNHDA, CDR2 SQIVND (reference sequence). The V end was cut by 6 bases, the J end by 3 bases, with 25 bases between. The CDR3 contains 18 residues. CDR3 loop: CASRMKPRQDSWTDTQYF. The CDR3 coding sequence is TGTGCCAGTAGAATGAAACCAAGACAAGACAGCTGGACAGATACGCAGTATTTT.

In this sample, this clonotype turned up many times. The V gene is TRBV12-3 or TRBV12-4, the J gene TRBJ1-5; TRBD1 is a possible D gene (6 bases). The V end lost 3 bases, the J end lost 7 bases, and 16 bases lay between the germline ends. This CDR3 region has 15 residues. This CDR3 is CASSLSGGQGQPQHF. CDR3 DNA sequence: TGTGCCAGCAGTTTGAGCGGGGGCCAGGGCCAGCCCCAGCATTTT.

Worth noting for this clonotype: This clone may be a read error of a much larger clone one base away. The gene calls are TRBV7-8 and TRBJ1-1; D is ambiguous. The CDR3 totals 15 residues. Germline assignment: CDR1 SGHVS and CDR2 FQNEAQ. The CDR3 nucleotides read TGTGCCAGCAGCTTAGTGGGCCTGATGAACACTGCAGCTTTCTTT. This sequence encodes CASSLVGLMNTAAFF.

CDR3 residues: CASSSSTFTNTGELFF. CDR3 in DNA: TGTGCCAGCAGCTCGAGTACCTTTACGAACACCGGGGAGCTGTTTTTT. The chain is built from TRBV7-9 and TRBJ2-2; D is undetermined. This CDR3 spans 16 amino acids. The germline V gene has CDR1 SEHNR and CDR2 FQNEAQ (reference sequence). Between the trimmed V and J ends, which lost 4 bases and 0 bases, there was a span of 12 bases.

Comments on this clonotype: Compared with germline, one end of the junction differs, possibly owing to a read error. The CDR3, as DNA: TGTGCCTGCAGTCCGGGACAGGGCTCCTACGAGCAGTACTTC. This translates into CACSPGQGSYEQYF. V gene TRBV5-6 combines with J gene TRBJ2-7; 9 bases line up with TRBD1. The CDR3 is made up of 14 amino acids. Germline loops: CDR1 SGHDT, CDR2 YYEEEE.

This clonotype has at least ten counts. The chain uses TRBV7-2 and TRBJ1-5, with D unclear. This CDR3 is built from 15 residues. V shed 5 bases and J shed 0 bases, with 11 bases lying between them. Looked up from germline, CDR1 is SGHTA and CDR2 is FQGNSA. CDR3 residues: CASSVDPLSNQPQHF. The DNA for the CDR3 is TGTGCCAGCAGCGTGGACCCCCTTAGCAATCAGCCCCAGCATTTT.